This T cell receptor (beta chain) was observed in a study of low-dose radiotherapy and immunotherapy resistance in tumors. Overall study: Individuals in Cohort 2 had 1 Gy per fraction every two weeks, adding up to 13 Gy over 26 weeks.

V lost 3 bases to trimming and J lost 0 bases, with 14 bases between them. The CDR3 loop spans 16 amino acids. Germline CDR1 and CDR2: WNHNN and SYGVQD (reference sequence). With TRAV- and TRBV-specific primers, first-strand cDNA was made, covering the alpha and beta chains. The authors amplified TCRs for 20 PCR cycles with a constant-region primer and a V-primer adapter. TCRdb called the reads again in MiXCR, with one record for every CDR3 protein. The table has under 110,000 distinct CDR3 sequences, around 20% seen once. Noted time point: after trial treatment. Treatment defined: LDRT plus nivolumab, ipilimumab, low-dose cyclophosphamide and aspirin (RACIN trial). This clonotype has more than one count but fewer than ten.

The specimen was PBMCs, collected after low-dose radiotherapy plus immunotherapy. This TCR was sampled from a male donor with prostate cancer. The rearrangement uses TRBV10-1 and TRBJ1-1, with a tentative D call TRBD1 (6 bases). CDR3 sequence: CASSEDQGPMNTEAFF. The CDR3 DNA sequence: TGCGCCAGCAGTGAAGACCAGGGGCCTATGAACACTGAAGCTTTCTTT.